This T cell receptor (beta chain) is from a study of blood T cell repertoires in COVID-19. The ends were cut back, 2 bases at V and 9 bases at J, with 24 bases in the middle. The CDR3 contains 17 residues. Per germline, CDR1 SGHDN and CDR2 FVKESK. Generated by immunoSEQ multiplex PCR, the TCRdb table keeps only in-frame clones and is missing some. Of 290,000 or so clones in the sample, roughly 85% are singletons; the top ten hold roughly 5%. The clonotype comes from a man in his fifties or sixties with active or convalescent COVID-19. The chain has TRBV14 and TRBJ2-3; the D gene is possibly TRBD2 (6 bases). Sequencing was carried out using peripheral blood. This CDR3 reads CASSQQRRAGDQGTQYF. The DNA for the CDR3 is TGTGCCAGCAGCCAACAAAGGAGGGCCGGGGACCAAGGAACGCAGTATTTT.